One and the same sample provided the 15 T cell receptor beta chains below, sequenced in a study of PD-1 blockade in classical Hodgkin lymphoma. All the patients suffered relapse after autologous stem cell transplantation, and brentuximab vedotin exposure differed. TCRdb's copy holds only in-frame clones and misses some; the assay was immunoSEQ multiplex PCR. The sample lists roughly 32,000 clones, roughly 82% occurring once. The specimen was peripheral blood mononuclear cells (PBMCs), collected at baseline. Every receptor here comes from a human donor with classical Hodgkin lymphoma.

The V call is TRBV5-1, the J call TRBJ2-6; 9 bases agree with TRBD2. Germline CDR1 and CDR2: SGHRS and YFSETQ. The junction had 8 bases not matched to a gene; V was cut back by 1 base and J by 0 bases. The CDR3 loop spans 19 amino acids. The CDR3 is CASSLYGTSLSSGANVLTF. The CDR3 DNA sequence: TGCGCCAGCAGCTTGTACGGGACTAGCCTTAGCTCTGGGGCCAACGTCCTGACTTTC.

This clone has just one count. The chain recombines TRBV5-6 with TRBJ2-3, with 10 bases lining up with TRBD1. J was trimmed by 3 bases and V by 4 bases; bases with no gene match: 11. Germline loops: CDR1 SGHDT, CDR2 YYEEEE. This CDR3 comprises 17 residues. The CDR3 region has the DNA TGTGCCAGCAGCCTGGACAGGGGGTCAATTCGTACAGATACGCAGTATTTT. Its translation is CASSLDRGSIRTDTQYF.

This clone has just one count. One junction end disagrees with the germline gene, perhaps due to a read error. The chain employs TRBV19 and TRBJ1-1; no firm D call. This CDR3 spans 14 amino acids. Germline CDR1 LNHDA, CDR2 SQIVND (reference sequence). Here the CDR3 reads CASSNPWTGPEAFF. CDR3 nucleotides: TGTGCCAGTAGTAACCCTTGGACGGGCCCTGAGGCTTTCTTT. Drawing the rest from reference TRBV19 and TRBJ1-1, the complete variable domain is DGGITQSPKYLFRKEGQNVTLSCEQNLNHDAMYWYRQDPGQGLRLIYYSQIVNDFQKGDIAEGYSVSREKKESFPLTVTSAQKNPTAFYLCASSNPWTGPEAFFGQGTRLTVV.

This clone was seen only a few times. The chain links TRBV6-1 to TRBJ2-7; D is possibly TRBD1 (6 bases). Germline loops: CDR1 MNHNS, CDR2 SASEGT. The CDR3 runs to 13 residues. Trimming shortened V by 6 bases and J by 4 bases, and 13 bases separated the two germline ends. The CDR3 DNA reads TGTGCCAGCAGCCTGCAGGGGTCTTACGAGCAGTACTTC. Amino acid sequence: CASSLQGSYEQYF.

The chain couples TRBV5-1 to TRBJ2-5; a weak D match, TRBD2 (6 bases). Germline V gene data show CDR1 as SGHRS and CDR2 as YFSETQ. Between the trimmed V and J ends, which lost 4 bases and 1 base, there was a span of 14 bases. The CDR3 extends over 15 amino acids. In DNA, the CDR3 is TGCGCCAGCAGCCCCTTACCGGGGGTCCAAGAGACCCAGTACTTC. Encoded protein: CASSPLPGVQETQYF.

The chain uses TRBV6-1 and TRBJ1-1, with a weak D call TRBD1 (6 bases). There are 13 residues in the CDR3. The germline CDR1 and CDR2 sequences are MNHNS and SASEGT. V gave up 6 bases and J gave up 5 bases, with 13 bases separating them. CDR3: CASRETGHTEAFF. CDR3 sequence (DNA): TGTGCCAGCAGGGAGACAGGTCATACTGAAGCTTTCTTT.

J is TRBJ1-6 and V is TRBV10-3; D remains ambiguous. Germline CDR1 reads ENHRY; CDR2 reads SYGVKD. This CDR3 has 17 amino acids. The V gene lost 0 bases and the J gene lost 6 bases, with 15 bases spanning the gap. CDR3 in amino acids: CAISESNFAPGNSPLHF. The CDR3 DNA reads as TGTGCCATCAGTGAGTCGAACTTTGCTCCCGGTAATTCACCCCTCCACTTT.

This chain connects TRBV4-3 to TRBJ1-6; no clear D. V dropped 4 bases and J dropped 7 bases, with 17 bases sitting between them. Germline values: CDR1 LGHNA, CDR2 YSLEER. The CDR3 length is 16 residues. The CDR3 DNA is TGCGCCAGCAGCCGCAGCGCCCGGGAGTTGAATTCACCCCTCCACTTT. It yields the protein CASSRSARELNSPLHF.

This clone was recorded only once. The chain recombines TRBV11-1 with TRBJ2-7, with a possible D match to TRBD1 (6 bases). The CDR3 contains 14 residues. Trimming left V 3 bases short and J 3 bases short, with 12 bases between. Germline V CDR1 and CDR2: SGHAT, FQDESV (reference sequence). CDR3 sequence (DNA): TGTGCCAGCAGCTTGAATGGACAGAGCTACGAGCAGTACTTC. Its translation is CASSLNGQSYEQYF.

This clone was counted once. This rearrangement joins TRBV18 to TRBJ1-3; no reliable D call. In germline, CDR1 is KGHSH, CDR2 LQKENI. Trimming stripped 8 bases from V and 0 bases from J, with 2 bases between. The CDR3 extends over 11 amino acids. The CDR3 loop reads CASLSGNTIYF. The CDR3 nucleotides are TGTGCCAGCCTCTCTGGAAACACCATATATTTT.

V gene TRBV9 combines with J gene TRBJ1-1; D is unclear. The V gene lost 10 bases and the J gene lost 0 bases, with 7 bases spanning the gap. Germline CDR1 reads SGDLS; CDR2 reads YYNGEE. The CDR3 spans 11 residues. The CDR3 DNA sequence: TGTGCCTCGGGGATGAACACTGAAGCTTTCTTT. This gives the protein CASGMNTEAFF. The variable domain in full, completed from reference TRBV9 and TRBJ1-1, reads DSGVTQTPKHLITATGQRVTLRCSPRSGDLSVYWYQQSLDQGLQFLIQYYNGEERAKGNILERFSAQQFPDLHSELNLSSLELGDSALYFCASGMNTEAFFGQGTRLTVV.

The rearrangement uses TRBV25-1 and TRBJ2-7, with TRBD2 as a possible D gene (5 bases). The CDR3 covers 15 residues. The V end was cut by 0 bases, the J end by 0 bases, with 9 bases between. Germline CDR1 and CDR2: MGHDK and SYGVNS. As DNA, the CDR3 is TGTGCCAGCAGTGAATACACGGGGAACTCCTACGAGCAGTACTTC. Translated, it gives CASSEYTGNSYEQYF.

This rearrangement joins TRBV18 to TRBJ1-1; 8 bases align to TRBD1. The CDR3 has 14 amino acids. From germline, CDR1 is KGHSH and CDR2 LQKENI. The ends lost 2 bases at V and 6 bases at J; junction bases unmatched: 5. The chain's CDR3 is CASSPSDREAEAFF. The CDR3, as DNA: TGTGCCAGCTCACCATCGGACAGGGAGGCTGAAGCTTTCTTT.

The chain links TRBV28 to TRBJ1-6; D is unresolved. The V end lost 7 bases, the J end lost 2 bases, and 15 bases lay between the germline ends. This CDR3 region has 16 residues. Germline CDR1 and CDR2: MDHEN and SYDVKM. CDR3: CASTPSLGAYNSPLHF. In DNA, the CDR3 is TGTGCCAGCACCCCCTCCCTGGGCGCCTATAATTCACCCCTCCACTTT.

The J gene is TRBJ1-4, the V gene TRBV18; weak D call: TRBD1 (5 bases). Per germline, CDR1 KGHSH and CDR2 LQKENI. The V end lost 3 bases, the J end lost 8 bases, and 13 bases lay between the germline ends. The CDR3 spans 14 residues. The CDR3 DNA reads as TGTGCCAGCTCACCGGCGGGGCAGGAGGAAAAACTGTTTTTT. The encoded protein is CASSPAGQEEKLFF.